This TCR beta chain was captured by sequencing in a study of Graves' ophthalmopathy and Graves' hyperthyroidism. General study results and limits: Built on 13 signatures, a model told ophthalmopathy apart from stable hyperthyroidism with around 90% sensitivity and over 80% specificity.

Under 3 months in duration, the ophthalmopathy in affected donors had moderate-to-severe activity, CAS ≥3 and NOSPECS ≥4. Pregnancy or lactation, uncontrolled infections and other autoimmune diseases were grounds for excluding patients. A volume of 10 ml of fresh peripheral blood supplied the PBMCs. RNA transcripts yielded amplified TCR beta CDR3 regions. An opening RT-PCR round employed HTBI primers and preceded a second-round multiplex PCR. TCRdb reprocessed the multiplex PCR reads with MiXCR, giving one entry per CDR3 protein. The profile covers fewer than 250,000 distinct CDR3 sequences, with under 30% appearing a single time and approximately 9.6% taken by the ten largest. This CDR3 has 15 amino acids. CDR1 MGHRA and CDR2 YSYEKL come from the germline V gene. The V and J ends lost 4 bases and 3 bases, in that order; junction bases with no gene match: 4. At least ten counts were recorded for this clonotype. Its antigen is as yet unknown.

Sequencing input: peripheral blood. The source of this sequence is a man aged 50-60 years with Graves' ophthalmopathy. This chain joins TRBV4-1 and TRBJ2-2; 8 bases map to TRBD1. This chain's CDR3 is CASSLGQADTGELFF. CDR3 DNA sequence: TGCGCCAGCAGCCTGGGACAGGCGGACACCGGGGAGCTGTTTTTT.